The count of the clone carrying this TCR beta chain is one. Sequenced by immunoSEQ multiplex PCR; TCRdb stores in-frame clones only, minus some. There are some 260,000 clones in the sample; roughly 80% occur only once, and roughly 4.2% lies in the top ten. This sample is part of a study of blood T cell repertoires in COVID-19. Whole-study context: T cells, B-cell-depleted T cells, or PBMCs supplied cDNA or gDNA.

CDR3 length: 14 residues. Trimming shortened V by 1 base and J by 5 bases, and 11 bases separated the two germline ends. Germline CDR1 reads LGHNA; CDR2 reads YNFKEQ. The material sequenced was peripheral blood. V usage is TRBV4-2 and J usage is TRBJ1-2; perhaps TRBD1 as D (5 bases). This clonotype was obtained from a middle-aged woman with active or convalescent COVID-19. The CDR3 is CASSQAKGDYGYTF. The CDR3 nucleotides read TGTGCCAGCAGCCAAGCCAAAGGGGATTATGGCTACACCTTC.